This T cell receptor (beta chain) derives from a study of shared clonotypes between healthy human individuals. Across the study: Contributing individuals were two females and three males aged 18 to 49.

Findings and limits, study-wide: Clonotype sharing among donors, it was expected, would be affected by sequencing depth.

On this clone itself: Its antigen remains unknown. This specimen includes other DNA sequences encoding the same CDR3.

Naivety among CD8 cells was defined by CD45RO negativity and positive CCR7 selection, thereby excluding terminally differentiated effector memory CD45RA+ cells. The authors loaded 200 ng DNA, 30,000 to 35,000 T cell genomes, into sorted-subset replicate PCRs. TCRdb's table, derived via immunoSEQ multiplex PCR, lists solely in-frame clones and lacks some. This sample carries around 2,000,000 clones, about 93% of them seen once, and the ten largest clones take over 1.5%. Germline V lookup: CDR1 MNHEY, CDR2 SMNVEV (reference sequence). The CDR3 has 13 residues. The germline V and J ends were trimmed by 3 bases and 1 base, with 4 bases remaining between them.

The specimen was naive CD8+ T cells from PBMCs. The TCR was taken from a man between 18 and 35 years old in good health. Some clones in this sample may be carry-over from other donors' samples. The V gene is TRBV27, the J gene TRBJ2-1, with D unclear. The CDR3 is CASSFGSYNEQFF. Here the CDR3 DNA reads TGTGCCAGCAGTTTCGGATCCTACAATGAGCAGTTCTTC.